The rows below give T cell receptor beta chains drawn from one sample of a study of breast tumors, draining lymph nodes, adjacent tissues. TCRdb passed the multiplex PCR reads through MiXCR, listing each CDR3 protein once. The data contain roughly 130,000 distinct CDR3 sequences, just under 20% of them seen just once; the ten biggest clones take up roughly 4%. The sequencing input was axillary lymph node tissue. The receptors originated from a female donor with breast cancer. Some clones in this sample may be carry-over from other donors' samples. CDR3s leave out the opening cysteine and the closing phenylalanine or tryptophan.

cdr3_aa v_call
ASMSAGVTDTQY TRBV5-1
ASSDSAGGDAQY TRBV6-5
ASSERPGTEAF TRBV25-1
ASSLPGVETQY TRBV6-5
ASSSGTSGELF TRBV19
SARAGERVYNSPLH TRBV20-1
SAYSQGLAGGPSSYNEQF TRBV20-1
SAPRTGAYEQY TRBV20-1
SARLPFSYEQY TRBV20-1
ATSQGWNTGELF TRBV24-1
ATSDWTSGGLNEQF TRBV24-1
ASSGTYTDTQY TRBV7-9
ASSLVTGTGELF TRBV7-2
SASSTGGMNTEAF TRBV20-1
ASSRDLPYEQY TRBV27
ASTSSYEQY TRBV6-6
ASSINGGGFLVQF TRBV19
ASSRDRGTEAF TRBV6-1
SASRLAGGETQY TRBV20-1
ASATKRAETQY TRBV2
ASSRDRAVY TRBV18
ASSEFHLEGYT TRBV10-2
ASSLQGNTIY TRBV28
ASSRTSGEMKETQY TRBV7-9
ASSVSVSTDTQY TRBV9
ASSRGGFDNEQF TRBV12-3/TRBV12-4
SARDRGQRDTGELF TRBV20-1
ASSRDNSYNEQF TRBV6-1
ASSLAASGYNEQF TRBV27
ATRDSYEQY TRBV10-3
SARDTGGLSQPQH TRBV20-1
ASSELGLVNTDTQY TRBV2
ASKVAGDHSSYEQY TRBV28
SAARTGGIGETQY TRBV20-1
ASSLGPGREQY TRBV12-3/TRBV12-4
ASSPEVLNSPLH TRBV18
AIKGGQGAWDEQF TRBV10-3
ASSFLLAATGELF TRBV12-3/TRBV12-4
ASSTRSQETQY TRBV6-1
ASSSLGGFTNEKLF TRBV7-9
ASSQAYSSYEQY TRBV4-1